The clone carrying this T cell receptor beta chain was counted a few times. This specimen comes from a study of blood T cell repertoires in COVID-19. In the study overall: Acute and convalescent COVID-19 specimens originated in the United States, Italy and Spain. T cells, B-cell-depleted T cells, or PBMCs supplied cDNA or gDNA.

Followed over time, Seattle patients had been enrolled while infection was active. This CDR3 has 15 residues. V was clipped by 1 base and J by 6 bases; unmatched bases: 7. From germline, CDR1 is SGDLS and CDR2 YYNGEE. Original methodology: Reference gene primer amplification in the assay estimated nucleated cell counts. Repertoires were generated with immunoSEQ multiplex PCR, while TCRdb's copy carries only in-frame clones and drops some. V and J calls plus clone size are reproduced from that table; the DNA served to infer D and trimming. Here the sample spans under 250,000 clones, around nine tenths being singletons.

Sequences were obtained from peripheral blood. The genes are TRBV9 and TRBJ1-5; TRBD1 matches at 7 bases. The clonotype was recovered from a young man with COVID-19, enrolled during active disease. In DNA, the CDR3 is TGTGCCAGCAGCGTACAAGGGGGCTTGGGTCAGCCCCAGCATTTT. Encoded protein: CASSVQGGLGQPQHF. The complete variable domain, with remaining parts taken from reference TRBV9 and TRBJ1-5, reads DSGVTQTPKHLITATGQRVTLRCSPRSGDLSVYWYQQSLDQGLQFLIQYYNGEERAKGNILERFSAQQFPDLHSELNLSSLELGDSALYFCASSVQGGLGQPQHFGDGTRLSIL.